This T cell receptor (beta chain) derives from a study of blood T cell repertoires in COVID-19. Study information: The samples span acute and convalescent COVID-19 from the United States, Italy and Spain. T cells, B-cell-depleted T cells, or PBMCs supplied cDNA or gDNA.

The V gene lost 2 bases and the J gene lost 1 base, with 9 bases spanning the gap. Germline V CDR1 and CDR2: SGHRS, YFSETQ. CDR3 length equals 15 residues. Methods used by the authors: Nucleated cell counts were estimated from reference gene primer amplification. Clones were sequenced by immunoSEQ multiplex PCR, and TCRdb holds only the in-frame ones, with some missing. From that table come the V and J calls and clone size; the DNA was used to work out D and trimming. The repertoire includes roughly 160,000 clones, roughly 85% of them detected once, and roughly 8.2% sits in the top ten. This chain uses TRBV5-1 with TRBJ2-2; tentative D call: TRBD1 (5 bases). This clonotype was obtained from a man aged 55 to 70 with acute or convalescent COVID-19. Source material: peripheral blood. CDR3 DNA sequence: TGCGCCAGCAGCTTCGACCAGGGGAACACCGGGGAGCTGTTTTTT. This codes for CASSFDQGNTGELFF.